These T cell receptor beta chains were read from a single sample in a study of blood T cell repertoires in COVID-19. The method was immunoSEQ multiplex PCR; TCRdb's version includes in-frame clones alone and lacks a portion of them. There are 100,000 to 150,000 clones in the sample; about 76% occur only once, and more than 7.5% lies in the top ten. The source material was peripheral blood. The receptors come from a woman aged 55-69 years with active or convalescent COVID-19. Each CDR3 is given with its conserved first and last residue. D genes are given only for firm matches. The size entry is marked missing in some rows and otherwise reads once, few, many or a size class.

clone size	V gene	J gene	D gene	CDR3 protein	CDR3 DNA
-	TRBV6-4	TRBJ1-1	TRBD1	CASSETGGVTEAFF	TGTGCCAGCAGTGAAACAGGGGGCGTCACTGAAGCTTTCTTT
-	TRBV28	TRBJ1-2	-	CASSFPGLYGYTF	TGTGCCAGTTCCTTCCCTGGACTGTATGGCTACACCTTC
-	TRBV5-6	TRBJ2-7	-	CASSYTRSAWEPHEQYF	TGTGCCAGCAGCTATACCCGATCGGCCTGGGAGCCCCACGAGCAGTACTTC
-	TRBV6-5	TRBJ1-2	-	CASSSPGDVGYGYTF	TGTGCCAGCAGTTCCCCAGGGGACGTTGGCTATGGCTACACCTTC
-	TRBV10-3	TRBJ1-1	-	CAISESTGGYTEAFF	TGTGCCATCAGTGAGTCGACGGGCGGGTACACTGAAGCTTTCTTT
-	TRBV19	TRBJ2-2	-	CASSIRGWATGELFF	TGTGCCAGTAGTATTCGGGGTTGGGCCACCGGGGAGCTGTTTTTT
few	TRBV15	TRBJ1-3	-	CATSRDGGRVISGNTIYF	TGTGCCACCAGCAGAGATGGAGGCAGAGTTATCTCTGGAAACACCATATATTTT
-	TRBV27	TRBJ2-1	-	CASSLSLRGLEQFF	TGTGCCAGCAGTTTAAGTCTTAGGGGTTTGGAGCAGTTCTTC
-	TRBV27	TRBJ2-7	-	CASRGGAGGYEQYF	TGTGCCAGCAGAGGAGGGGCAGGGGGCTACGAGCAGTACTTC
-	TRBV7-2	TRBJ2-7	TRBD2	CASSPLAGRYEQYF	TGTGCCAGCAGCCCACTAGCGGGAAGGTACGAGCAGTACTTC
-	TRBV5-1	TRBJ1-5	-	CASSPGGDGWNSNQPQHF	TGCGCCAGCAGCCCCGGAGGGGACGGATGGAATAGCAATCAGCCCCAGCATTTT
-	TRBV19	TRBJ1-2	-	CASRQRVGHGYTF	TGTGCCAGTAGACAACGTGTTGGGCATGGCTACACCTTC
few	TRBV6-5	TRBJ1-2	-	CASSLGGYTF	TGTGCCAGCAGTCTGGGCGGCTACACCTTC
-	TRBV13	TRBJ2-5	-	CASSHPSSGETQYF	TGTGCCAGCAGCCACCCCTCTTCGGGGGAGACCCAGTACTTC
-	TRBV7-8	TRBJ2-5	TRBD2	CASSLGLQQETQYF	TGTGCCAGCAGCTTGGGACTACAGCAAGAGACCCAGTACTTC
-	TRBV7-2	TRBJ1-5	-	CASSLMDTGEPQHF	TGTGCCAGCAGCTTAATGGACACGGGGGAGCCCCAGCATTTT
-	TRBV3-1/TRBV3-2	TRBJ1-6	TRBD1	CASSQESGTGTIILSSYNSPLHF	TGTGCCAGCAGCCAAGAAAGCGGGACAGGGACCATAATCTTGAGCTCCTATAATTCACCCCTCCACTTT
-	TRBV11-3	TRBJ2-3	-	CASSSSRDTQYF	TGTGCCAGCAGCTCCTCTAGGGATACGCAGTATTTT
-	TRBV6-5	TRBJ1-1	TRBD1	CASSSPKQGKTEAFF	TGTGCCAGCAGTTCGCCCAAACAGGGGAAGACTGAAGCTTTCTTT
few	TRBV7-9	TRBJ2-1	-	CASSPPFRLGNEQFF	TGTGCCAGCAGCCCTCCTTTCAGACTAGGAAATGAGCAGTTCTTC
-	TRBV7-9	TRBJ2-1	TRBD2	CASSSPPGGLAGVDEQFF	TGTGCCAGCAGCTCCCCACCGGGAGGACTAGCGGGAGTAGATGAGCAGTTCTTC
once	TRBV5-1	TRBJ1-3	TRBD1	CASSLGTGGSTGNTIYF	TGCGCCAGCAGCTTAGGGACAGGGGGCTCTACTGGAAACACCATATATTTT
-	TRBV5-8	TRBJ1-6	TRBD1	CASSHEGASTNSPLHF	TGTGCCAGCAGTCACGAGGGGGCCTCTACTAATTCACCCCTCCACTTT
-	TRBV12-3/TRBV12-4	TRBJ2-1	-	CASSLKHEQFF	TGTGCCAGCAGTTTGAAACACGAGCAGTTCTTC
-	TRBV10-3	TRBJ2-7	TRBD2	CAITREGLDEQYF	TGTGCCATCACCCGGGAGGGCCTTGACGAGCAGTACTTC
-	TRBV7-7	TRBJ2-5	TRBD1	CASSQAQGAYGETQYF	TGTGCTAGCAGCCAAGCTCAGGGGGCTTACGGGGAGACCCAGTACTTC
-	TRBV5-5	TRBJ1-4	-	CASSLRGNEKLFF	TGTGCCAGCAGCTTGCGGGGGAATGAAAAACTGTTTTTT
-	TRBV12-3/TRBV12-4	TRBJ1-2	-	CASKRDYGYTF	TGTGCCAGCAAACGAGACTATGGCTACACCTTC
-	TRBV19	TRBJ2-1	-	CASRGGGSYNEQFF	TGTGCCAGTAGGGGGGGAGGAAGCTACAATGAGCAGTTCTTC
-	TRBV5-1	TRBJ2-5	-	CASSFESETQYF	TGCGCCAGCAGCTTCGAGTCGGAGACCCAGTACTTC
-	TRBV6-6	TRBJ1-1	-	CASSYSRYEAFF	TGTGCCAGCAGTTACTCGCGGTATGAAGCTTTCTTT
-	TRBV18	TRBJ1-2	-	CASSPDRSYGYTF	TGTGCCAGCTCACCCGACAGGAGCTATGGCTACACCTTC
-	TRBV7-3	TRBJ1-1	-	CASSLNQMNTEAFF	TGTGCCAGCAGCTTAAATCAGATGAACACTGAAGCTTTCTTT
-	TRBV6-1	TRBJ1-6	-	CASSEATGSPLHF	TGTGCCAGCAGTGAAGCAACAGGGTCCCCCCTCCACTTT
-	TRBV27	TRBJ2-5	TRBD1	CASSPLLGDRGMNSQKETQYF	TGTGCCAGCAGTCCCCTCCTGGGGGACAGGGGGATGAATTCACAAAAAGAGACCCAGTACTTC
once	TRBV5-1	TRBJ2-3	TRBD1	CASGSGQPTDTQYF	TGCGCCAGCGGATCGGGACAGCCCACAGATACGCAGTATTTT
-	TRBV9	TRBJ1-2	-	CASSVEINPVGRVDGYTF	TGTGCCAGCAGCGTAGAAATTAACCCCGTGGGCAGGGTGGATGGCTACACCTTC
-	TRBV11-3	TRBJ1-1	-	CASSPTTGSPEAFF	TGTGCCAGCAGCCCCACAACAGGGTCCCCTGAAGCTTTCTTT
-	TRBV2	TRBJ1-5	-	CASQEVEGQPQHF	TGTGCCAGCCAGGAGGTGGAGGGGCAGCCCCAGCATTTT
-	TRBV10-3	TRBJ2-1	-	CAIRQGNEQFF	TGTGCCATCAGGCAGGGCAATGAGCAGTTCTTC